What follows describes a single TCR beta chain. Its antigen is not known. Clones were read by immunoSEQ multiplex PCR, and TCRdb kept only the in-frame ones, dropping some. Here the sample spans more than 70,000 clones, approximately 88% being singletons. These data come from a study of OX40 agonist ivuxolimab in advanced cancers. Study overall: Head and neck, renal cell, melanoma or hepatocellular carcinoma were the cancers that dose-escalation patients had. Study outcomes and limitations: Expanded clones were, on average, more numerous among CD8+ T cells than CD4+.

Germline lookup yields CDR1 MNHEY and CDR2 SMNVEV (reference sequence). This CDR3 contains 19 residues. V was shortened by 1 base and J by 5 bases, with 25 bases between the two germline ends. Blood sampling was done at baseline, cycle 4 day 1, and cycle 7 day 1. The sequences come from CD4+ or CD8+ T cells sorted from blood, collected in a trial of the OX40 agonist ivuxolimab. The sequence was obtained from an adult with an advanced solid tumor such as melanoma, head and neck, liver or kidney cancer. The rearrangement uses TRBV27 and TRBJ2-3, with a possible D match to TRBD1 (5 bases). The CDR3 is CASSLLTRVRAQLRDTQYF. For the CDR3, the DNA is TGTGCCAGCAGTTTATTAACAAGGGTCAGGGCCCAACTTAGAGATACGCAGTATTTT.